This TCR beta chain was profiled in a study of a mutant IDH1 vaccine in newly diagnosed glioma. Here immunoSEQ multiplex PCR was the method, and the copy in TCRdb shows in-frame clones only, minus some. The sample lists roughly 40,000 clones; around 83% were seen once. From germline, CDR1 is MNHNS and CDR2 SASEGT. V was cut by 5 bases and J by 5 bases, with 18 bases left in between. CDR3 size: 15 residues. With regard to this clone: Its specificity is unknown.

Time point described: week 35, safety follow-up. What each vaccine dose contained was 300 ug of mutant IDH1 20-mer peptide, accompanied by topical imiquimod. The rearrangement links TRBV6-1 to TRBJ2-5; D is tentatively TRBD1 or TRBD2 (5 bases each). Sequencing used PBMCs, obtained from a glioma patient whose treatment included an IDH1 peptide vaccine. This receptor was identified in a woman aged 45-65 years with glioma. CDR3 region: CASSTGTIPQETQYF. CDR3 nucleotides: TGTGCCAGCAGTACCGGGACGATTCCCCAGGAGACCCAGTACTTC.